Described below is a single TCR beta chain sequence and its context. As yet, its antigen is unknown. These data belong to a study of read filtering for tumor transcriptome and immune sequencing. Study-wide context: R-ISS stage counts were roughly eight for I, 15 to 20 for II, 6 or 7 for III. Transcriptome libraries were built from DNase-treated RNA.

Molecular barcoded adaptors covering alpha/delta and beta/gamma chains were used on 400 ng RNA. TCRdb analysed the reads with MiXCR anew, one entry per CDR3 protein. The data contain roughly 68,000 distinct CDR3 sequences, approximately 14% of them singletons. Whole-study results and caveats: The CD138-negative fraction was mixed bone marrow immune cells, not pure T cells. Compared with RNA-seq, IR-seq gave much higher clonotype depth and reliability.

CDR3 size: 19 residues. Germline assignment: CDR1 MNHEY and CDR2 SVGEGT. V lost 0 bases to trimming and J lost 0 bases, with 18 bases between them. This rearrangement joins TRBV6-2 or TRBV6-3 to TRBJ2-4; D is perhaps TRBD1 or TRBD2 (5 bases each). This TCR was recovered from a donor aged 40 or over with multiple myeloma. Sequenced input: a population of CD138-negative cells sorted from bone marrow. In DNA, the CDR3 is TGTGCCAGCAGTTACTCGCTGGGGGAACCGCACCTAGCCAAAAACATTCAGTACTTC. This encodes CASSYSLGEPHLAKNIQYF.